These 14 T cell receptor beta chains originate from one sample sequenced in a study of CD8 T cells in Susac syndrome. When the RNA was reverse transcribed, random hexamers were used with an input of roughly 0.45 to 1 ug. TCRdb reprocessed the immunoSEQ multiplex PCR reads with MiXCR, giving one entry per CDR3 protein. The sample holds some 150,000 distinct CDR3 sequences; around 96% are singletons and the top ten take around 0.21%. Specimen: CD8+ T cells from PBMCs. Receptor source: a human donor with multiple sclerosis.

This clonotype is a singleton in its sample. The rearrangement uses TRBV20-1 and TRBJ2-7; D might be TRBD2 (6 bases). Trimming removed 4 bases at V and 0 bases at J, with 10 bases between. Looked up from germline, CDR1 is DFQATT and CDR2 is SNEGSKA (reference sequence). This CDR3 has 13 residues. CDR3 DNA sequence: TGCAGTGCTACGGACGGGAGCTCCTACGAGCAGTACTTC. Protein product: CSATDGSSYEQYF.

This chain uses TRBV6-2 or TRBV6-3 with TRBJ2-1, with 9 bases fitting TRBD2. The CDR3 contains 17 residues. V dropped 2 bases and J dropped 4; count of bases not matched to a gene: 9. CDR1 is MNHEY, CDR2 SVGEGT, per germline. The CDR3 is CASSYGGQRGAYNEQFF. The CDR3 bases are TGTGCCAGCAGTTACGGGGGGCAGCGGGGGGCATACAATGAGCAGTTCTTC.

The V gene is TRBV29-1, the J gene TRBJ2-7; D unclear. The CDR3 loop spans 15 amino acids. Trimming took 2 bases from V and 2 from J, leaving 16 bases between them. Per germline, CDR1 SQVTM and CDR2 ANQGSEA. The CDR3 is CSVEIDASVPYEQYF. The DNA of the CDR3 is TGCAGCGTTGAAATCGACGCGAGCGTTCCCTACGAGCAGTACTTC.

The chain couples TRBV6-2 or TRBV6-3 to TRBJ1-2; the match to TRBD1 covers 7 bases. The germline CDR1 and CDR2 sequences are MNHEY and SVGEGT. The ends lost 0 bases at V and 6 bases at J; junction bases unmatched: 7. The CDR3 consists of 15 residues. This chain's CDR3 is CASSYSGRGHNGYTF. CDR3 sequence (DNA): TGTGCCAGCAGTTACTCCGGAAGGGGGCATAATGGCTACACCTTC.

The CDR3 sequence is CAWRGQIGKGYTF. The CDR3 DNA is TGTGCCTGGAGAGGCCAAATCGGTAAAGGCTACACCTTC. The V call is TRBV30, the J call TRBJ1-2; D unclear. The CDR3 totals 13 residues. Between the trimmed V and J ends, which lost 3 bases and 8 bases, there was a span of 16 bases. Germline CDR1 GTSNPN, CDR2 SVGIG (reference sequence).

The chain employs TRBV28 and TRBJ2-7; D is uncertain. Germline assignment: CDR1 MDHEN and CDR2 SYDVKM. The CDR3 sequence is 11 residues long. V gave up 3 bases and J gave up 10 bases, with 10 bases separating them. In DNA form, the CDR3 reads TGTGCCAGCAGTTTGGTCCTTATCCAGTACTTC. It encodes CASSLVLIQYF.

This chain links TRBV4-1 with TRBJ1-5; D not certain. V was trimmed by 2 bases and J by 0 bases, leaving 8 bases between them. The V gene's germline CDR1 is MGHRA and CDR2 YSYEKL. The CDR3 has 15 amino acids. The CDR3 protein is CASSQRAGSNQPQHF. DNA of the CDR3: TGCGCCAGCAGCCAACGGGCAGGTAGCAATCAGCCCCAGCATTTT.

The chain has TRBV19 and TRBJ2-7; 8 positions agree with TRBD1. V shed 2 bases and J 6 bases; nucleotides not matched to a gene: 3. The germline CDR1 and CDR2 sequences are LNHDA and SQIVND (reference sequence). The CDR3 has 13 amino acids. CDR3 nucleotides: TGTGCCAGTAGTATACAGGGGGCTGGCGAGCAGTACTTC. Encoded protein: CASSIQGAGEQYF. Full variable domain (missing parts from reference TRBV19 and TRBJ2-7): DGGITQSPKYLFRKEGQNVTLSCEQNLNHDAMYWYRQDPGQGLRLIYYSQIVNDFQKGDIAEGYSVSREKKESFPLTVTSAQKNPTAFYLCASSIQGAGEQYFGPGTRLTVT.

The gene calls are TRBV30 and TRBJ1-1; possible D gene TRBD1, 5 bases. Trimming shortened V by 3 bases and J by 1 base, and 6 bases separated the two germline ends. The CDR3 contains 12 residues. In germline, CDR1 is GTSNPN, CDR2 SVGIG (reference sequence). CDR3 DNA sequence: TGTGCCTGGAGGCAGGGGAACACTGAAGCTTTCTTT. The encoded protein is CAWRQGNTEAFF.

The rearrangement links TRBV7-9 to TRBJ2-1; TRBD1 is a possible D gene (5 bases). The V gene lost 5 bases and the J gene lost 9 bases, with 11 bases spanning the gap. The CDR3 runs to 12 residues. In germline, CDR1 is SEHNR, CDR2 FQNEAQ (reference sequence). CDR3 sequence reads: CASSPGYVEQFF. CDR3 bases: TGTGCCAGCAGCCCAGGGTACGTTGAGCAGTTCTTC.

The chain couples TRBV6-1 to TRBJ1-5; no definite D call. Germline CDR1 and CDR2: MNHNS and SASEGT. Deletions cut 10 bases from V and 3 bases from J, with 22 bases between. This CDR3 contains 16 residues. CDR3 coding DNA: TGTGCCATATGGACGGACTACCCTTCCCCCAATCAGCCCCAGCATTTT. Protein product: CAIWTDYPSPNQPQHF.

This clonotype was recorded only once. V is TRBV20-1 and J is TRBJ2-6; D not resolved. V was trimmed by 0 bases and J by 3 bases, leaving 15 bases between them. Germline CDR1 is DFQATT and CDR2 is SNEGSKA (reference sequence). This CDR3 has 17 amino acids. CDR3 in DNA: TGCAGTGCTAGAGATTCTGGGCGGCCTGGTGGGGCCAACGTCCTGACTTTC. Translating it yields CSARDSGRPGGANVLTF.

The chain is built from TRBV9 and TRBJ1-2; 10 nucleotides match TRBD1. The germline V gene encodes CDR1 SGDLS and CDR2 YYNGEE. The CDR3 has 15 residues. V gave up 5 bases and J gave up 0 bases; unmatched junction bases: 4. CDR3 sequence reads: CASRGDRGPNYGYTF. In DNA form, the CDR3 reads TGTGCCAGCAGGGGGGACAGGGGTCCTAACTATGGCTACACCTTC.

This clonotype was picked up one time. J is TRBJ1-1 and V is TRBV30, with 8 nucleotides matching TRBD1. Trimming removed 3 bases from V and 11 bases from J; junction bases left unmatched: 8. The CDR3 runs 12 residues. Per germline, CDR1 GTSNPN and CDR2 SVGIG (reference sequence). CDR3 DNA sequence: TGTGCCTGGAGAATCAGGGGGCGGACGGCTTTCTTT. This gives the protein CAWRIRGRTAFF.